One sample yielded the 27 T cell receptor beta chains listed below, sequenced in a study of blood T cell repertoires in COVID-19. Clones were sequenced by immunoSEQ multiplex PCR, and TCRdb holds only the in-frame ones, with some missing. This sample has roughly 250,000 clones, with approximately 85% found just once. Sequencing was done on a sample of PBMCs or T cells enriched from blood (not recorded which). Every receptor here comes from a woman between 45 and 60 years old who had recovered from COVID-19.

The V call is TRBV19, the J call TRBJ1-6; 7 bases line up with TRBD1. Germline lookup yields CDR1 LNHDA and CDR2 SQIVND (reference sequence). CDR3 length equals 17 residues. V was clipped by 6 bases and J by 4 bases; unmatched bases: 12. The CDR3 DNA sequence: TGTGCCAGTAGGACCGGGACAGCATTAGGATATAATTCACCCCTCCACTTT. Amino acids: CASRTGTALGYNSPLHF.

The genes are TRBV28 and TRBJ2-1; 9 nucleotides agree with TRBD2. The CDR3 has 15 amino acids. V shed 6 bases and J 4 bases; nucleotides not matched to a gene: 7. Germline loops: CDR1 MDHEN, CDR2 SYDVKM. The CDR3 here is CASRLAGLAYNEQFF. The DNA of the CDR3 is TGTGCCAGCAGACTGGCGGGACTAGCTTACAATGAGCAGTTCTTC. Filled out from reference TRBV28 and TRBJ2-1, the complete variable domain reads DVKVTQSSRYLVKRTGEKVFLECVQDMDHENMFWYRQDPGLGLRLIYFSYDVKMKEKGDIPEGYSVSREKKERFSLILESASTNQTSMYLCASRLAGLAYNEQFFGPGTRLTVL.

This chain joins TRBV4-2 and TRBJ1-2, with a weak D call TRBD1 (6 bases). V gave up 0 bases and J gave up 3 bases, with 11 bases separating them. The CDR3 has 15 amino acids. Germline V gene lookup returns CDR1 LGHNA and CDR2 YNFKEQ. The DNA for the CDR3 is TGTGCCAGCAGCCAAGAACTGGGGGCGTACTATGGCTACACCTTC. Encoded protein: CASSQELGAYYGYTF.

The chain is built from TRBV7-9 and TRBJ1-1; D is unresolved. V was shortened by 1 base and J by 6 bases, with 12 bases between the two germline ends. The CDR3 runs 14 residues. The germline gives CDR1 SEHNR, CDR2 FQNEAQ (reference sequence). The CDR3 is CASSLVWAAPEAFF. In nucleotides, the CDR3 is TGTGCCAGCAGCTTAGTATGGGCAGCCCCTGAAGCTTTCTTT.

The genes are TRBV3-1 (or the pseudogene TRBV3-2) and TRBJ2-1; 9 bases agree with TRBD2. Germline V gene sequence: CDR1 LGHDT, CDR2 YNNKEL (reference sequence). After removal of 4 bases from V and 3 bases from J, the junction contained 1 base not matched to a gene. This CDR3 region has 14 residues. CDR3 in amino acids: CASSLAGVYNEQFF. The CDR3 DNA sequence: TGTGCCAGCAGCCTAGCGGGAGTCTACAATGAGCAGTTCTTC.

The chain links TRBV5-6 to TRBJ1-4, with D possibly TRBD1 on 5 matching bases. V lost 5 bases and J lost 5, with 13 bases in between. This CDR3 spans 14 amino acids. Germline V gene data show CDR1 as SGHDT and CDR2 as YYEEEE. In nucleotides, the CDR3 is TGTGCCAGCAGTCTGATGGGGGGGAATGAAAAACTGTTTTTT. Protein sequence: CASSLMGGNEKLFF.

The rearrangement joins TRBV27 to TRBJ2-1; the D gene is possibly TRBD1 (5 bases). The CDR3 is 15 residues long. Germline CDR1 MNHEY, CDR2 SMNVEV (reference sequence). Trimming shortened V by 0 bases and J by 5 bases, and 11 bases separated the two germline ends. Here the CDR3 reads CASSLSAGLNNEQFF. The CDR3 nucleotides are TGTGCCAGCAGTTTATCAGCAGGGTTGAACAATGAGCAGTTCTTC.

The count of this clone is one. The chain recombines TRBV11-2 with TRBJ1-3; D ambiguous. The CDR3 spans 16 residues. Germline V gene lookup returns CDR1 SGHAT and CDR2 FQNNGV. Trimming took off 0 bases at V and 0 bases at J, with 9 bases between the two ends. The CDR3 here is CASSLDPYSSGNTIYF. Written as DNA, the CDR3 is TGTGCCAGCAGCTTAGATCCGTATTCCTCTGGAAACACCATATATTTT.

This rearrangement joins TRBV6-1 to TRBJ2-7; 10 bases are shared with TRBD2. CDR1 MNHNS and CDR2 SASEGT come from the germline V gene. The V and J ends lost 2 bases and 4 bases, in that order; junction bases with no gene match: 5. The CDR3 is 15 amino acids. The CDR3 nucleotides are TGTGCCAGCAGTGAAACCCCGGGACTAGCGTACGAGCAGTACTTC. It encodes CASSETPGLAYEQYF.

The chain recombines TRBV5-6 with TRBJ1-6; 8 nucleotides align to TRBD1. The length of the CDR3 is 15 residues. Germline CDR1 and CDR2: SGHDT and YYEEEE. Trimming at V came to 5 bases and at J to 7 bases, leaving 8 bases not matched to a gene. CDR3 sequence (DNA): TGTGCCAGCAGAAGCTACAGGGGGGGGAATTCACCCCTCCACTTT. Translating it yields CASRSYRGGNSPLHF.

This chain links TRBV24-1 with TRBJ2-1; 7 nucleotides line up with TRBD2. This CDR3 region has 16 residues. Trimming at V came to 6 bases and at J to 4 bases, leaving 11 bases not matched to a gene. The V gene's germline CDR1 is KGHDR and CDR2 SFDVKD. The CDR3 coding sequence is TGTGCCACCAGTAAGGAAGGCGCGGGAGTTTACAATGAGCAGTTCTTC. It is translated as CATSKEGAGVYNEQFF.

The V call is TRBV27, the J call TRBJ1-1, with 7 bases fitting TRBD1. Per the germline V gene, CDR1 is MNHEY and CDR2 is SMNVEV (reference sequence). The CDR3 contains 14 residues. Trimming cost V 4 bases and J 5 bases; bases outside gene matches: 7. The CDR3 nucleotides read TGTGCCAGCAGTTCAGGACAGGCCTTAACTGAAGCTTTCTTT. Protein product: CASSSGQALTEAFF.

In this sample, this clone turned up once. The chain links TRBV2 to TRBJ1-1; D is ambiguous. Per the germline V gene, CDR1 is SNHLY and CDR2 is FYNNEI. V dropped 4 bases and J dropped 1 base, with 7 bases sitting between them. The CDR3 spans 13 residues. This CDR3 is CASSAEGNTEAFF. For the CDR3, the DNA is TGTGCCAGCAGTGCCGAGGGGAACACTGAAGCTTTCTTT.

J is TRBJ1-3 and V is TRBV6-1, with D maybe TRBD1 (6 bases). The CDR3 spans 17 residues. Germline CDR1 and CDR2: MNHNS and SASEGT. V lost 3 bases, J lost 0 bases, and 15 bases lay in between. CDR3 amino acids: CASSDRGGLFSGNTIYF. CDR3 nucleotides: TGTGCCAGCAGTGACCGGGGGGGGCTGTTCTCTGGAAACACCATATATTTT.

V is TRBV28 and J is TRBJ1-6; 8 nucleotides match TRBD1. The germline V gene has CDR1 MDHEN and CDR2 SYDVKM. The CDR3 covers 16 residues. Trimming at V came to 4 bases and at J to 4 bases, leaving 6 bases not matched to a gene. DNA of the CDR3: TGTGCCAGCAGTTACACCGGGACAGGATATAATTCACCCCTCCACTTT. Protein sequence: CASSYTGTGYNSPLHF.

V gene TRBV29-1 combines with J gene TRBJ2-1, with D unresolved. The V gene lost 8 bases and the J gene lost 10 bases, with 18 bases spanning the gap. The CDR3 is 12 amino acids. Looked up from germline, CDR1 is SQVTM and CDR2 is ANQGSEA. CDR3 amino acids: CSSRMLAAEQFF. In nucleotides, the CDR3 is TGCAGCTCCCGTATGTTGGCCGCCGAGCAGTTCTTC.

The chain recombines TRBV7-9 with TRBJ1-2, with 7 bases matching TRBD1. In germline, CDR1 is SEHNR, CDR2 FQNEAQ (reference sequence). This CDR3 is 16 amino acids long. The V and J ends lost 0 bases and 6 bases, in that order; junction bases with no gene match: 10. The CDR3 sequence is CASSLATGDVRNGYTF. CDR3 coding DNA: TGTGCCAGCAGCTTAGCAACAGGGGACGTCAGAAATGGCTACACCTTC. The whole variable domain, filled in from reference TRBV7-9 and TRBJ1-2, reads DTGVSQNPRHKITKRGQNVTFRCDPISEHNRLYWYRQTLGQGPEFLTYFQNEAQLEKSRLLSDRFSAERPKGSFSTLEIQRTEQGDSAMYLCASSLATGDVRNGYTFGSGTRLTVV.

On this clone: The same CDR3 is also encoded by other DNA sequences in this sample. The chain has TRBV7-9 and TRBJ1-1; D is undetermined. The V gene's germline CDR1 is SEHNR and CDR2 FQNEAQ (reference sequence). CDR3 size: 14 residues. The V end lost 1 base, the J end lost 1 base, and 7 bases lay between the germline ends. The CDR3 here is CASSLGQQNTEAFF. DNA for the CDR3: TGTGCCAGCAGCTTAGGACAACAGAACACTGAAGCTTTCTTT.

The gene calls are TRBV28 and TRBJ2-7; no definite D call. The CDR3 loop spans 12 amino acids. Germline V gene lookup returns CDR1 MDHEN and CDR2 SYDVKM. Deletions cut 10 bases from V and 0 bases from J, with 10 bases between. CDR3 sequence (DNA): TGTGCCACGCGTACCGCCTCCTACGAGCAGTACTTC. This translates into CATRTASYEQYF.

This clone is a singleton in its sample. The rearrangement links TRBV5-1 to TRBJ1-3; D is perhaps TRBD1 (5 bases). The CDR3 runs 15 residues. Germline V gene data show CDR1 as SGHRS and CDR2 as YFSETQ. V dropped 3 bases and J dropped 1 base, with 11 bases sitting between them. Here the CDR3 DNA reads TGCGCCAGCAGCTCGCTTCAGGGTTCTGGAAACACCATATATTTT. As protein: CASSSLQGSGNTIYF. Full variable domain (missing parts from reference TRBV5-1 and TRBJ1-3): KAGVTQTPRYLIKTRGQQVTLSCSPISGHRSVSWYQQTPGQGLQFLFEYFSETQRNKGNFPGRFSGRQFSNSRSEMNVSTLELGDSALYLCASSSLQGSGNTIYFGEGSWLTVV.

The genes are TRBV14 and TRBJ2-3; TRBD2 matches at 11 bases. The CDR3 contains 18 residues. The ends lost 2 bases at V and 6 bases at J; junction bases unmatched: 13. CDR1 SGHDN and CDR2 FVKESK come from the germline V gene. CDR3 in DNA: TGTGCCAGCAGCCAACTACTGGGGACTAGCGGTCCGCGGGATACGCAGTATTTT. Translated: CASSQLLGTSGPRDTQYF. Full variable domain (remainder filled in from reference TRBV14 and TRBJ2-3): EAGVTQFPSHSVIEKGQTVTLRCDPISGHDNLYWYRRVMGKEIKFLLHFVKESKQDESGMPNNRFLAERTGGTYSTLKVQPAELEDSGVYFCASSQLLGTSGPRDTQYFGPGTRLTVL.

CDR3 DNA sequence: TGTGCCAGCAGCTCCTCCTTAGGACAATTCACCGGGGAGCTGTTTTTT. Its translation: CASSSSLGQFTGELFF. The chain links TRBV7-6 to TRBJ2-2; the D gene is possibly TRBD1 (5 bases). Deletions cut 4 bases from V and 4 bases from J, with 16 bases between. Germline V gene data show CDR1 as SGHVS and CDR2 as FNYEAQ. This CDR3 has 16 residues.

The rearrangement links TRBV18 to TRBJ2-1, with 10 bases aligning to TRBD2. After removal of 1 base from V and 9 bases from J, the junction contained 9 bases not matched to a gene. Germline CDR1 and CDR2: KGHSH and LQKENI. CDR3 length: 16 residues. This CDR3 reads CASSPLGAGGLGEQFF. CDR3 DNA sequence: TGTGCCAGCTCACCACTCGGAGCGGGGGGGTTGGGTGAGCAGTTCTTC.

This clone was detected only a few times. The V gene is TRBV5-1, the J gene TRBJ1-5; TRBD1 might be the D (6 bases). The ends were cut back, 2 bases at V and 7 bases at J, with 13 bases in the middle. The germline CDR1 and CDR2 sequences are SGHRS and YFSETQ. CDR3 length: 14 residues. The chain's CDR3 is CASSFEGVGQPQHF. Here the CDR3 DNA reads TGCGCCAGCAGCTTTGAGGGGGTAGGACAGCCCCAGCATTTT.

CDR3 nucleotides: TGTGCCAGCAGCCAAGTTGGAGCCCGTGGGGATACGCAGTATTTT. The encoded protein is CASSQVGARGDTQYF. The chain carries TRBV3-1 (or the pseudogene TRBV3-2) and TRBJ2-3; the D is unclear. In germline, CDR1 is LGHDT, CDR2 YNNKEL (reference sequence). V dropped 1 base and J dropped 6 bases, with 14 bases sitting between them. The CDR3 has 15 amino acids.

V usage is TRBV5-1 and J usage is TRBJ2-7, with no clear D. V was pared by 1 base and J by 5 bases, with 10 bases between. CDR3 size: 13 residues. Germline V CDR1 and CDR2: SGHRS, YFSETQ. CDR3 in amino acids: CASSLTFSDEQYF. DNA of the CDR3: TGCGCCAGCAGCTTGACATTCTCTGACGAGCAGTACTTC.

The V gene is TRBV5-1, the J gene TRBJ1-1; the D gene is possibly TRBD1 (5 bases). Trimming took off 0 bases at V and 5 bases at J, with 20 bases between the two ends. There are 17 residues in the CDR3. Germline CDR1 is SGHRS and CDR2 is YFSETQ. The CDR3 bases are TGCGCCAGCAGCTTGGGTTTGTTTGGTGGGGCTGGGACTGAAGCTTTCTTT. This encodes CASSLGLFGGAGTEAFF.